A selection of T cell receptor beta chains follows, all from one sample in a study of shared clonotypes between healthy human individuals. Assay: immunoSEQ multiplex PCR; the TCRdb copy retains only in-frame clones and omits some. The data show about 2.3 million clones, over 90% seen once. Sample: naive CD4+ T cells from PBMCs. These receptors were collected from a man aged 18 to 30 in good health. Some clones in this sample may be carry-over from other donors' samples. Both conserved end residues are part of each CDR3. A D gene is named only where the DNA matches it firmly. Clone sizes are given selectively: once, few, many, or a class where the clone is expanded.

CDR3 length	D gene	clone size	V gene	J gene	CDR3 protein	CDR3 DNA
16	NA	NA	TRBV28	TRBJ2-7	CASSFGSEGGAGEQYF	TGTGCCAGCAGTTTCGGTTCGGAGGGGGGCGCTGGGGAGCAGTACTTC
11	NA	few	TRBV7-6	TRBJ2-5	CASSYQETQYF	TGTGCCAGCAGCTATCAAGAGACCCAGTACTTC
16	TRBD1	NA	TRBV5-4	TRBJ1-4	CASSRLPGQGYEKLFF	TGTGCCAGCAGCCGCCTCCCGGGACAGGGGTATGAAAAACTGTTTTTT
13	NA	few	TRBV7-2	TRBJ1-1	CASSFNRDTEAFF	TGTGCCAGCAGCTTCAACAGGGACACTGAAGCTTTCTTT
14	NA	NA	TRBV2	TRBJ1-3	CASIRGSSGNTIYF	TGTGCCAGCATAAGGGGATCCTCTGGAAACACCATATATTTT
13	NA	NA	TRBV29-1	TRBJ2-2	CSVDGRNTGELFF	TGCAGCGTTGACGGGAGGAACACCGGGGAGCTGTTTTTT
16	NA	NA	TRBV18	TRBJ2-2	CASSPLSTLGTGELFF	TGTGCCAGCTCACCACTCTCGACCCTCGGCACCGGGGAGCTGTTTTTT
13	NA	NA	TRBV6-1	TRBJ1-3	CASIWSSGNTIYF	TGTGCCAGCATATGGAGTTCCGGAAACACCATATATTTT
13	NA	NA	TRBV2	TRBJ2-2	CASSQNRDGELFF	TGTGCCAGCAGTCAAAACAGGGACGGGGAGCTGTTTTTT
13	NA	NA	TRBV4-2	TRBJ1-2	CASSQDRAYGYTF	TGTGCCAGCAGCCAGGACAGAGCCTATGGCTACACCTTC
14	NA	NA	TRBV5-1	TRBJ1-2	CASSRDGGWNGYTF	TGCGCCAGCAGCCGAGACGGGGGTTGGAATGGCTACACCTTC
15	NA	NA	TRBV23-1	TRBJ2-5	CASSQLGGARETQYF	TGCGCCAGCAGTCAACTGGGGGGGGCCCGGGAGACCCAGTACTTC
17	TRBD2	NA	TRBV5-1	TRBJ2-3	CASSQGTSGSNMDTQYF	TGCGCCAGCAGCCAAGGGACTAGCGGGAGTAATATGGATACGCAGTATTTT
16	TRBD1	NA	TRBV6-6	TRBJ2-3	CASSYSGQGAPDTQYF	TGTGCCAGCAGTTACTCGGGACAGGGGGCACCAGATACGCAGTATTTT
15	NA	NA	TRBV5-1	TRBJ2-6	CASSATGGGANVLTF	TGCGCCAGCAGCGCGACTGGGGGTGGGGCCAACGTCCTGACTTTC
16	NA	NA	TRBV28	TRBJ2-4	CASSSYEQGAKNIQYF	TGTGCCAGCAGTTCCTACGAACAGGGAGCCAAAAACATTCAGTACTTC
13	NA	NA	TRBV25-1	TRBJ2-7	CASGIIVGHEQYF	TGTGCCAGCGGAATAATAGTAGGGCACGAGCAGTACTTC
12	NA	NA	TRBV6-1	TRBJ2-7	CASTRTVREQYF	TGTGCCAGCACCCGGACGGTGCGAGAGCAGTACTTC
15	NA	NA	TRBV5-1	TRBJ2-1	CASSPPGGAYNEQFF	TGCGCCAGCAGCCCCCCCGGGGGCGCCTACAATGAGCAGTTCTTC
16	NA	NA	TRBV7-6	TRBJ2-7	CASSLALWGEVDEQYF	TGTGCCAGCAGCTTAGCCCTCTGGGGGGAGGTCGACGAGCAGTACTTC
15	NA	NA	TRBV28	TRBJ1-5	CASSLSDSLSQPQHF	TGTGCCAGCAGTTTAAGTGACAGCCTCAGCCAGCCCCAGCATTTT
15	NA	NA	TRBV5-1	TRBJ2-5	CASSLGTAGQETQYF	TGCGCCAGCAGCCTCGGGACGGCAGGCCAAGAGACCCAGTACTTC